What follows are 8 T cell receptor beta chains derived from one specimen sequenced in a study of low-dose radiotherapy and immunotherapy resistance in tumors. Specified time point: after trial treatment. Treatment denoted: LDRT plus nivolumab, ipilimumab, low-dose cyclophosphamide and aspirin (RACIN trial). Amplification of TCRs used a constant-region primer and V-primer adapter for around 18 PCR cycles. TCRdb fed the reads into MiXCR, producing one record per CDR3 protein. This table has tens of thousands of distinct CDR3 sequences, 33% appearing once. The material was PBMCs, obtained after low-dose radiotherapy plus immunotherapy. These receptors all stem from a male donor with rectosigmoid adenocarcinoma.

There are many counts of this clonotype. This chain joins TRBV12-3 or TRBV12-4 and TRBJ1-6; 12 positions agree with TRBD1. This CDR3 region has 15 residues. With V trimmed by 5 bases and J by 8 bases, 4 bases remained unmatched. CDR3 nucleotides: TGTGCCAGCAGTCCCGGGACAGGGGGCTATTCACCCCTCCACTTT. Translated, it gives CASSPGTGGYSPLHF.

This clonotype was picked up many times. The V call is TRBV27, the J call TRBJ2-7, with D possibly being TRBD2 (5 bases). CDR1 is MNHEY and CDR2 is SMNVEV in the germline V gene (reference sequence). This CDR3 contains 15 residues. V was trimmed by 5 bases and J by 5 bases, leaving 19 bases between them. This CDR3 is CASSPTNPGIHEQYF. The CDR3 nucleotides read TGTGCCAGCAGTCCCACAAACCCGGGGATCCACGAGCAGTACTTC.

This rearrangement joins TRBV5-4 to TRBJ1-5; 7 bases map to TRBD1. This CDR3 has 16 amino acids. Germline V gene lookup returns CDR1 SGHNT and CDR2 YYREEE (reference sequence). V shed 5 bases, J shed 3 bases, and the junction held 11 bases outside the gene matches. CDR3 region: CASRLDRTPINQPQHF. The CDR3, as DNA: TGTGCCAGCAGACTGGACAGGACGCCTATCAATCAGCCCCAGCATTTT.

This chain links TRBV2 with TRBJ2-7, with TRBD1 matching over 10 bases. The CDR3 loop spans 15 amino acids. The ends lost 7 bases at V and 5 bases at J; junction bases unmatched: 11. Looked up from germline, CDR1 is SNHLY and CDR2 is FYNNEI. The CDR3 sequence: CASISSRDRGHEQYF. DNA for the CDR3: TGTGCCAGCATCAGTTCCAGGGACAGGGGACACGAGCAGTACTTC.

In this sample, this clonotype turned up many times. It is unclear where the CDR3 begins or ends on the DNA, so no DNA is shown, and the CDR3 is as TCRdb lists it. The V and J genes are TRBV19 and TRBJ1-2. With termini counted, the CDR3 has 23 amino acids. Germline V gene sequence: CDR1 LNHDA, CDR2 SQIVND (reference sequence). The CDR3 spells CASTVGGRVTMATPSVRDYGYTF.

The chain couples TRBV6-1 to TRBJ2-3; 8 bases match TRBD2. There are 19 residues in the CDR3. CDR1 is MNHNS, CDR2 SASEGT, per germline. V lost 0 bases, J lost 2 bases, and 13 bases stayed unmatched. DNA of the CDR3: TGTGCCAGCAGTGAAGCGCATGGAGAAGCGGGAGTCCACACAGATACGCAGTATTTT. Its translation is CASSEAHGEAGVHTDTQYF.

This clonotype was counted ten times or more. The chain carries TRBV6-2 or TRBV6-3 and TRBJ1-2; no firm D call. There are 13 residues in the CDR3. The germline V gene has CDR1 MNHEY and CDR2 SVGEGT. Trimming removed 0 bases from V and 9 bases from J, with 11 bases in between. The CDR3 region has the DNA TGTGCCAGCAGTTACTCGAATTACAGAAGCTACACCTTC. Translation: CASSYSNYRSYTF.

CDR3 sequence (DNA): TGTGCCAGCAGTTTCGACAGAGGAAGGTCGAGCTACACCTTC. Translated: CASSFDRGRSSYTF. The rearrangement links TRBV12-3 or TRBV12-4 to TRBJ1-2; TRBD1 is a possible D gene (5 bases). The CDR3 covers 14 residues. Trimming left V 3 bases short and J 9 bases short, with 17 bases between.